The 30 T cell receptor beta chains reported below all come from one sample, sequenced in a study. TCRdb re-called the RT-PCR reads through MiXCR, storing one row per CDR3 protein. The sample has around 700,000 distinct CDR3 sequences, more than 13% seen once. Sequencing was done on a sample of memory CD4+ T cells from blood. The receptors stem from a female donor in good health, serving as a healthy control.

V and J are TRBV15 and TRBJ2-4; 8 bases line up with TRBD1. V gave up 2 bases and J gave up 10 bases; unmatched junction bases: 7. The CDR3 contains 14 residues. Looked up from germline, CDR1 is LNHNV and CDR2 is YYDKDF (reference sequence). The CDR3 DNA reads as TGTGCCACCAGCAGATCAACAGGGGGGACTATTCAGTACTTC. Amino acid sequence: CATSRSTGGTIQYF.

The chain is built from TRBV12-3 or TRBV12-4 and TRBJ1-1, with a weak D call TRBD1 (5 bases). The CDR3 has 13 residues. The ends were cut back, 10 bases at V and 4 bases at J, with 16 bases in the middle. The DNA for the CDR3 is TGTGCCATCAAGTGGGGGGTTGGCACTGAAGCTTTCTTT. Amino acid sequence: CAIKWGVGTEAFF.

V is TRBV5-1 and J is TRBJ2-3, with D hard to call. The V gene's germline CDR1 is SGHRS and CDR2 YFSETQ. The CDR3 covers 15 residues. V lost 1 base and J lost 0, with 9 bases in between. CDR3 in DNA: TGCGCCAGCAGCTTGATGGGATCTAGCACAGATACGCAGTATTTT. As protein: CASSLMGSSTDTQYF.

The chain carries TRBV25-1 and TRBJ2-3, with TRBD1 as a possible D gene (6 bases). CDR1 is MGHDK and CDR2 is SYGVNS in the germline V gene. Trimming shortened V by 2 bases and J by 2 bases, and 11 bases separated the two germline ends. The CDR3 is 15 amino acids. As DNA, the CDR3 is TGTGCCAGCAGTGAAAGGACAGACCCCACAGATACGCAGTATTTT. It encodes CASSERTDPTDTQYF.

This rearrangement joins TRBV14 to TRBJ2-3; 13 nucleotides line up with TRBD2. Germline-derived CDR1 and CDR2 are SGHDN and FVKESK. The CDR3 has 17 amino acids. The V gene end was trimmed by 4 bases and the J gene end by 1 base; junction bases not matched to a gene: 5. The CDR3 DNA reads TGTGCCAGCAGCCTCCAAACTAGCGGGAGGGGCACAGATACGCAGTATTTT. Its translation is CASSLQTSGRGTDTQYF.

This clonotype was observed many times. The chain uses TRBV4-2 and TRBJ2-2; 11 bases agree with TRBD2. There are 18 residues in the CDR3. With 0 bases clipped from V and 0 bases from J, the junction kept 3 bases outside the gene matches. Germline values: CDR1 LGHNA, CDR2 YNFKEQ. CDR3 region: CASSQDLGLAANTGELFF. CDR3 DNA sequence: TGTGCCAGCAGCCAAGATCTGGGACTAGCGGCGAACACCGGGGAGCTGTTTTTT.

Many counts were recorded for this clonotype. The genes are TRBV5-6 and TRBJ1-1, with 7 bases that match TRBD1. The CDR3 spans 15 residues. The ends lost 2 bases at V and 5 bases at J; junction bases unmatched: 9. The germline V gene encodes CDR1 SGHDT and CDR2 YYEEEE. The CDR3 DNA reads TGTGCCAGCAGCTTTTTAGACAGGGACCGGACTGAAGCTTTCTTT. The encoded protein is CASSFLDRDRTEAFF.

This clonotype was picked up many times. This rearrangement joins TRBV10-3 to TRBJ2-1; tentatively, D is TRBD2 (6 bases). The CDR3 length is 16 residues. V lost 5 bases and J 0 bases, leaving 14 bases between the germline ends. CDR1 is ENHRY and CDR2 is SYGVKD in the germline V gene. The CDR3 sequence is CAISTSASASYNEQFF. CDR3 nucleotide sequence: TGTGCCATCAGTACCTCGGCTAGCGCCTCCTACAATGAGCAGTTCTTC.

This chain joins TRBV19 and TRBJ2-2; no clear D. Trimming cost V 1 base and J 5 bases, with 20 bases left between them. This CDR3 contains 18 residues. CDR1 and CDR2 from the germline V gene are LNHDA and SQIVND (reference sequence). The CDR3 coding sequence is TGTGCCAGTAGTATAGGCGTTTGGCTACCACGGTGGACCGGGGAGCTGTTTTTT. Translated, it gives CASSIGVWLPRWTGELFF.

This clonotype was recorded at least ten times. The chain uses TRBV7-8 and TRBJ1-2; 8 nucleotides line up with TRBD1. This CDR3 contains 14 residues. With 5 bases clipped from V and 0 bases from J, the junction kept 2 bases outside the gene matches. CDR1 is SGHVS, CDR2 FQNEAQ, per germline. Here the CDR3 reads CASSLQGANYGYTF. For the CDR3, the DNA is TGTGCCAGCAGCCTACAGGGGGCTAACTATGGCTACACCTTC.

This clonotype was picked up a small number of times. The chain is built from TRBV7-2 and TRBJ1-1, with D tentatively TRBD1 (5 bases). V was clipped by 7 bases and J by 5 bases, with 14 bases between them. The CDR3 spans 13 residues. CDR1 and CDR2 (germline): SGHTA, FQGNSA. CDR3 DNA sequence: TGTGCCAGCACGAACTCGGGGGTGACTGAAGCTTTCTTT. The encoded protein is CASTNSGVTEAFF.

In this sample, this clonotype turned up a few times. This sequence joins TRBV2 and TRBJ2-1; D uncertain. The CDR3 covers 11 residues. Per germline, CDR1 SNHLY and CDR2 FYNNEI. Trimming pared 5 bases from V and 8 bases from J, leaving 7 bases between. CDR3 residues: CASSFSHEQFF. For the CDR3, the DNA is TGTGCCAGCAGTTTCTCACATGAGCAGTTCTTC. Variable domain in full (rest from reference TRBV2 and TRBJ2-1): EPEVTQTPSHQVTQMGQEVILRCVPISNHLYFYWYRQILGQKVEFLVSFYNNEISEKSEIFDDQFSVERPDGSNFTLKIRSTKLEDSAMYFCASSFSHEQFFGPGTRLTVL.

CDR3 in amino acids: CASSSGYELETQYF. CDR3 sequence (DNA): TGTGCCAGCTCCTCGGGCTACGAATTAGAGACCCAGTACTTC. The V call is TRBV18, the J call TRBJ2-5; no firm D call. CDR1 and CDR2 from the germline V gene are KGHSH and LQKENI. Trimming stripped 6 bases from V and 4 bases from J, with 15 bases between. The CDR3 has 14 residues.

This clonotype was seen only a few times. This chain joins TRBV7-6 and TRBJ1-3; TRBD1 might be the D (6 bases). Germline values: CDR1 SGHVS, CDR2 FNYEAQ. V lost 5 bases to trimming and J lost 4 bases, with 18 bases between them. This CDR3 spans 16 amino acids. The CDR3 DNA follows: TGTGCCAGCAGCCAGGGACATCTCGACCAGGGAAACACCATATATTTT. Its translation: CASSQGHLDQGNTIYF. Full variable domain (outside the CDR3, taken from reference TRBV7-6 and TRBJ1-3): GAGVSQSPRYKVTKRGQDVALRCDPISGHVSLYWYRQALGQGPEFLTYFNYEAQQDKSGLPNDRFSAERPEGSISTLTIQRTEQRDSAMYRCASSQGHLDQGNTIYFGEGSWLTVV.

V usage is TRBV5-4 and J usage is TRBJ1-6; D remains ambiguous. The CDR3 length is 12 residues. Per the germline V gene, CDR1 is SGHNT and CDR2 is YYREEE (reference sequence). V lost 5 bases, J lost 14 bases, and 14 bases lay in between. CDR3 in amino acids: CASSMDGKALHF. The CDR3 nucleotides read TGTGCCAGCAGTATGGACGGGAAGGCCCTCCACTTT.

This clonotype was seen repeatedly, ten times or more. The V call is TRBV4-2, the J call TRBJ2-1; 8 nucleotides agree with TRBD2. The CDR3 sequence is 15 residues long. The germline gives CDR1 LGHNA, CDR2 YNFKEQ. Unmatched junction bases numbered 10, after V lost 4 bases and J lost 8 bases. Here the CDR3 DNA reads TGTGCCAGCAGCCCAGCCAGCGGGAGTTTCGATGAGCAGTTCTTC. It is translated as CASSPASGSFDEQFF.

The chain employs TRBV12-3 or TRBV12-4 and TRBJ1-1; possibly TRBD1 for D (5 bases). The CDR3 runs 14 residues. The V and J ends lost 3 bases and 0 bases respectively, with 8 bases between them. The CDR3 spells CASSFGAVNTEAFF. CDR3 coding DNA: TGTGCCAGCAGTTTTGGGGCGGTGAACACTGAAGCTTTCTTT.

The chain combines TRBV5-5 with TRBJ1-2, with D possibly matching TRBD1 (5 bases). The CDR3 loop spans 16 amino acids. Germline CDR1 reads SGHKS; CDR2 reads YYEKEE (reference sequence). V was pared by 0 bases and J by 8 bases, with 20 bases between. The CDR3: CASSLVPGTKDGGYTF. CDR3 nucleotides: TGTGCCAGCAGCTTGGTACCCGGGACGAAGGACGGGGGCTACACCTTC.

This clonotype was counted at least ten times. The chain is built from TRBV10-3 and TRBJ1-2; D is unresolved. Germline lookup yields CDR1 ENHRY and CDR2 SYGVKD. The V and J ends lost 0 bases and 8 bases respectively, with 19 bases between them. CDR3 length: 16 amino acids. The CDR3 region has the DNA TGTGCCATCAGTGAGTCGACCGCGGCCCCCCAATGGGGCTACACCTTC. Amino acid sequence: CAISESTAAPQWGYTF.

This clonotype appeared many times. J is TRBJ2-7 and V is TRBV7-9; the match to TRBD1 covers 7 bases. The V gene's germline CDR1 is SEHNR and CDR2 FQNEAQ (reference sequence). After removal of 5 bases from V and 0 bases from J, the junction contained 4 bases not matched to a gene. CDR3 size: 14 residues. This CDR3 is CASSLGQDSYEQYF. CDR3 sequence (DNA): TGTGCCAGCAGCCTAGGACAGGACTCCTACGAGCAGTACTTC.

This clonotype was counted at least ten times. CDR3 bases: TGCAGCGCATGGAGGGCAGGAGATACGCAGTATTTT. The encoded protein is CSAWRAGDTQYF. This rearrangement joins TRBV29-1 to TRBJ2-3, with D perhaps TRBD2 (6 bases). V gave up 7 bases and J gave up 5 bases, with 13 bases separating them. The CDR3 contains 12 residues. Germline V lookup: CDR1 SQVTM, CDR2 ANQGSEA.

The rearrangement joins TRBV29-1 to TRBJ2-7; 7 nucleotides line up with TRBD2. The CDR3 extends over 20 amino acids. Germline V gene data show CDR1 as SQVTM and CDR2 as ANQGSEA. J was trimmed by 5 bases and V by 1 base; bases with no gene match: 26. The CDR3 loop is CSVEGLLATGGSLSLNEQYF. The CDR3 DNA reads as TGCAGCGTTGAAGGGTTGTTGGCTACTGGCGGGAGCCTGAGTCTCAACGAGCAGTACTTC.

In this sample, this clonotype turned up many times. CDR3 in DNA: TGTGCCAGCAGCTTAGTCGGAGATACGCAGTATTTT. This gives the protein CASSLVGDTQYF. V is TRBV7-6 and J is TRBJ2-3; D uncertain. The CDR3 sequence is 12 residues long. Germline CDR1 and CDR2: SGHVS and FNYEAQ. Trimming took off 1 base at V and 5 bases at J, with 4 bases between the two ends.

This clonotype showed up just a few times. The chain joins TRBV6-2 or TRBV6-3 to TRBJ2-5; TRBD1 is a possible D gene (6 bases). This CDR3 region has 15 residues. Germline loops: CDR1 MNHEY, CDR2 SVGEGT. V lost 7 bases and J lost 0, with 15 bases in between. In DNA form, the CDR3 reads TGTGCCAGCAATTCCCCTGACAGGTACCAAGAGACCCAGTACTTC. Residues: CASNSPDRYQETQYF.

The gene calls are TRBV6-6 and TRBJ1-5, with 7 nucleotides matching TRBD1. Unmatched junction bases numbered 5, after V lost 2 bases and J lost 7 bases. CDR1 and CDR2 from the germline V gene are MNHNY and SVGAGI (reference sequence). The CDR3 sequence is 14 residues long. In DNA form, the CDR3 reads TGTGCCAGCAGTTACACAGGGGAGGTCCAGCCCCAGCATTTT. Residues: CASSYTGEVQPQHF.

This clonotype occurred many times. At one boundary the junction diverges from the germline segment, which might be a read error. The V gene is TRBV5-1, the J gene TRBJ2-3; 9 nucleotides align to TRBD2. CDR3 length equals 15 residues. Germline-derived CDR1 and CDR2 are SGHRS and YFSETQ. The CDR3 spells CASSLGLASTDTQYF. The CDR3 DNA is TGTGCCAGCAGCTTGGGACTAGCCTCGACAGATACGCAGTATTTT.

V usage is TRBV27 and J usage is TRBJ2-7; tentative D call: TRBD2 (6 bases). The CDR3 has 16 residues. With 0 bases removed from V and 0 bases from J, the gap between germline ends came to 12 bases. Germline CDR1 is MNHEY and CDR2 is SMNVEV (reference sequence). For the CDR3, the DNA is TGTGCCAGCAGTTTATCGGGGACTCTTAGCTCCTACGAGCAGTACTTC. Protein product: CASSLSGTLSSYEQYF.

V and J are TRBV5-1 and TRBJ2-7, with 9 bases lining up with TRBD1. Per the germline V gene, CDR1 is SGHRS and CDR2 is YFSETQ. This CDR3 comprises 16 residues. After removal of 3 bases from V and 4 bases from J, the junction contained 11 bases not matched to a gene. The DNA for the CDR3 is TGCGCCAGCAGCTCAGCCCGGGGACAGGGCACTTACGAGCAGTACTTC. Encoded protein: CASSSARGQGTYEQYF.

This chain connects TRBV5-6 to TRBJ2-7; possible D gene TRBD2, 5 bases. The germline V and J ends were trimmed by 0 bases and 4 bases, with 20 bases remaining between them. The CDR3 extends over 17 amino acids. CDR1 is SGHDT, CDR2 YYEEEE, per germline. In DNA form, the CDR3 reads TGTGCCAGCAGCTTGGCCGGTCGATTCAGCGAGGGTTACGAGCAGTACTTC. It encodes CASSLAGRFSEGYEQYF. Based on the CDR3 plus reference TRBV5-6 and TRBJ2-7, the full variable domain is DAGVTQSPTHLIKTRGQQVTLRCSPKSGHDTVSWYQQALGQGPQFIFQYYEEEERQRGNFPDRFSGHQFPNYSSELNVNALLLGDSALYLCASSLAGRFSEGYEQYFGPGTRLTVT.

This clonotype has just a few counts. This chain uses TRBV20-1 with TRBJ1-1; tentative D call: TRBD1 (5 bases). Deletions cut 4 bases from V and 13 bases from J, with 13 bases between. Germline CDR1 DFQATT, CDR2 SNEGSKA (reference sequence). The length of the CDR3 is 10 residues. The CDR3 protein is CSAKRGQVFF. CDR3 nucleotide sequence: TGCAGTGCTAAACGGGGCCAGGTTTTCTTT.